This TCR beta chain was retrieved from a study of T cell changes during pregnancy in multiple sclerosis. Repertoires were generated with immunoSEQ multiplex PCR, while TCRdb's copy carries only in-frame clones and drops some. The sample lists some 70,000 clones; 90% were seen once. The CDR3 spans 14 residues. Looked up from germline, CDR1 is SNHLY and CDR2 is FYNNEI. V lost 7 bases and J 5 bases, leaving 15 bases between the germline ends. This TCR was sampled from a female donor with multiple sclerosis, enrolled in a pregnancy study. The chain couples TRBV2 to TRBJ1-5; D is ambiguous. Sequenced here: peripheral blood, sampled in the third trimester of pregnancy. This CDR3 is CASTPAAADQPQHF. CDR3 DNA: TGTGCCAGCACCCCCGCGGCAGCCGATCAGCCCCAGCATTTT.